The T cell receptor beta chain under discussion was sequenced for a study of T cells in Graves' hyperthyroidism and ophthalmopathy. Study findings and constraints: Ophthalmopathy cases were set apart from stable hyperthyroidism by a 13 V-J model. Blood also carried most thyroid clonotypes expanded above 0.001.

This clonotype occurred many times. Antigen specificity is unknown. Subjects with ophthalmopathy showed a Clinical Activity Score no lower than 3, a NOSPECS grade no lower than 4, and a duration shorter than 3 months. Source material for PBMCs was about 10 ml fresh peripheral blood. Amplification targeted TCR beta CDR3 regions from RNA transcripts. When the TCR CDR3 underwent first-round RT-PCR, the HTBI primer set was used. One entry per CDR3 protein, called by TCRdb with MiXCR from the multiplex PCR reads. The sample has 400,000 or so distinct CDR3 sequences; approximately 14% are singletons. The TCR comes from a woman in her 30s with Graves' ophthalmopathy. Sequencing used blood.

CDR3 protein: CASSQDGRQPQHF. CDR3 nucleotide sequence: TGTGCCAGCAGCCAAGATGGCCGACAGCCCCAGCATTTT. The chain couples TRBV3-1 to TRBJ1-5, with D uncertain. The CDR3 contains 13 residues. Germline V lookup: CDR1 LGHDT, CDR2 YNNKEL (reference sequence). Trimming removed 0 bases at V and 7 bases at J, with 7 bases between.